This TCR beta chain comes out of a study of CD8 T cells in Susac syndrome. Reverse transcription used about 0.45 to 1 ug RNA and random hexamers. A multiplex approach, immunoSEQ multiplex PCR, amplified TCR beta CDR3 across 54 Vbeta and 13 Jbeta. TCRdb re-analysed the immunoSEQ multiplex PCR reads in MiXCR, keeping a single row per CDR3 protein. The data show 150,000 to 200,000 distinct CDR3 sequences, 93% seen once. CD8+ and CD4+ blood T cells underwent TCR beta sequencing. Negative isolation yielded CD4+ and CD8+ T cells, and FACS enriched TEMRA cells. CDR3 length: 14 amino acids. The J segment lost 4 bases and the V segment lost 6 bases, leaving 9 bases of the junction unmatched. The germline V gene has CDR1 LNHDA and CDR2 SQIVND (reference sequence).

The specimen sequenced was CD4+ T cells from PBMCs. The chain joins TRBV19 to TRBJ2-7; 7 nucleotides match TRBD1. The receptor was derived from a human donor in good health. CDR3: CASSRDRMVYEQYF. DNA for the CDR3: TGTGCCAGTAGCCGGGACAGAATGGTGTACGAGCAGTACTTC.